The following is a T cell receptor (beta chain) sequence with its context. This clone was counted only a few times. The clone's antigen remains unknown. No base qualities exist here, and no much larger clone lies one base off it. The cohort was made up of about 670 healthy bone marrow donors. At the time of sampling, every cohort member was nominally healthy, though immune exposures that went unrecorded were likely present. The donor was CMV seropositive and belonged to the group of a few hundred seropositive cohort members. A peripheral blood sample was collected from each donor, and TCR beta sequencing was performed on peripheral blood mononuclear cells. The Qiagen DNeasy Blood Extraction Kit was used to extract genomic DNA from the blood cell samples. V lost 5 bases and J lost 5 bases, and the count of bases not matched to a germline gene is 7. From the cysteine through the phenylalanine, the CDR3 covers 14 amino acids. The sequence is cut down to CDR3 DNA, 42 bases in frame from base 1. From the germline V gene, CDR1 is SGHNT and CDR2 is YENEEA.

The data stem from a study of cytomegalovirus exposure and HLA in healthy donors (dated 2017 in TCRdb). Context from the whole study: An earlier analysis of some 600 of the donors reported 276 Gb of sequence data and 95 million to 130 million unique TCR beta sequences obtained from some 170 million T cells. To decide whether each TCR beta V gene segment behaved as functional or pseudogenic, an earlier analysis of approximately 590 of the donors relied on high-throughput TCR beta sequencing. Every repertoire in the discovery cohort had been generated on one and the same sequencing platform. Among the approximately 430 genotyped donors, 75% to 90% belonged to the genetic ancestry cluster associated with self-reported Caucasian donors. Because of strong linkage in the cohort, roughly five DR-DQ haplotypes were treated as single units for association and clustering. A later genetic analysis took genome-wide SNP genotypes for about three fifths of the 666 donors and used that subset as a discovery cohort. The later analysis used no new phenotypic data to find candidate immune exposures, relying instead on TCR beta sequences and their occurrence across donors. Besides the first cohort of 666 subjects, a separate validation cohort made up of 120 different subjects was used. An early release that covered roughly 600 HLA-typed donors contained approximately 300 gigabases of sequencing data and 70 million to 100 million unique TCR sequences. The study aimed to test whether signatures of past pathogen exposure could be identified by cataloging public T cell receptors. Typing coverage differed by locus: A, B, C, DRB1 and DQB1 were typed in roughly 620-630 donors, DQA1 in 522, DPA1 in roughly 590, and DPB1 in 400 to 490. HLA typing included class I and class II loci at four-digit resolution. Using immunosequencing, the study profiled T cell repertoires from some 670 subjects and related those repertoires to cytomegalovirus serostatus. To predict cytomegalovirus infection status, the study combined high-throughput TCR immunosequencing, statistical association of individual TCRs with disease status, and machine learning. Alongside the repertoire data, information on donor age, sex, ethnicity and CMV serostatus was compiled. A later analysis re-examined previously published TCR beta repertoires from over 500 donors and added high-resolution HLA genotyping to investigate patterns of TCR occurrence. Among roughly 400 genotyped donors of the cohort, an average of approximately 240,000 unique TCR beta nucleotide sequences were sequenced per donor, roughly 20% of them non-productive. What the authors observed across the whole study: Across donors, most TCR sequences were observed very rarely, whereas some public TCRs were present in many individuals. In a later analysis, the rate of TCR association differed among HLA loci, with DRB1 alleles having the most associated TCRs and HLA-C alleles having the fewest. A further reported finding was that TCR beta sequences accurately predicted the HLA-A and HLA-B alleles for most subjects in the first cohort. Only TCR beta chains were sequenced in this cohort, and the absence of alpha or paired-chain data limited detectable features. CMV serostatus was the only immune exposure information available for the cohort. V-gene and J-gene trimming of TCR beta chains was associated with a missense DCLRE1C variant in a later genetic analysis, and the association was replicated in an independent cohort. A cluster of highly shared sequence variants was judged likely to represent a technical artifact of the sequencing pipeline. Sequencing depth was assumed to be roughly uniform across donors in the presence/absence analyses, though that assumption may not hold. According to a later genetic analysis, donors in an Asian-associated ancestry cluster had fewer N-insertions in productive TCRs than the roughly 660-donor mean. HLA typing was unavailable for some donors at each locus, so association tests used only the typed subset. In a later analysis, more than 15,000 TCR beta sequences were associated with specific HLA alleles at a false discovery rate of 0.05. The study gave a list of 150 to 200 TCR beta chains associated with cytomegalovirus. Because counts were too low, roughly 17 rarely observed V segments, including chromosome 9 orphons, were left out of the earlier analysis of a few hundred of the donors. The 87-base-pair reads could not distinguish some IMGT-functional V segments, including TRBV6-2 and TRBV6-3, so those segments were excluded. The classifier was reported to diagnose cytomegalovirus status with high specificity and sensitivity in both the original cohort and the validation cohort. When HLA alleles, especially DR and DQ, strongly co-occurred, TCR associations were difficult to assign to individual alleles. In a later analysis, most CMV-associated TCR beta chains were found to appear HLA-restricted, with HLA associations seemingly driven largely by CMV exposure. Three of the identified cytomegalovirus-associated TCR beta chains were confirmed in vitro to be specific for cytomegalovirus antigens. In an earlier analysis of some 550 of the donors, most TCR beta V segments were observed in productive rearrangements about 90% or about 30% of the time, broadly matching IMGT annotations. Compared with equally common non-associated chains, HLA-associated TCR beta chains in a later analysis were more clonally expanded and had lower generation probabilities. Correlated functional status among segregating V segments might be attributable to linkage disequilibrium, but an unknown experimental factor could not be ruled out. A later analysis reported that several top co-occurrence clusters appeared linked to parvovirus B19, influenza, CMV and Epstein-Barr virus. The authors suggested that the approach could potentially be generalized to other disease states and immunological phenotypes.

The library was made by the immunoSEQ multiplex PCR assay. For the multiplex PCR, a mixture combining 60 forward primers for TCR Vbeta segments and 13 reverse primers for TCR Jbeta segments was used. The CDR3 region of rearranged TCR beta genes was amplified from genomic DNA by a multiplex PCR assay. The amplified TCR beta libraries were sequenced on the Illumina HiSeq System as 87-base-pair reads. In the authors' own workflow: A later analysis tallied tens of millions of unique TCR beta chains across the roughly 610 repertoires, and around 12 million of those chains were shared by two or more donors. Raw reads were error-corrected and collapsed into unique sequences by a nearest-neighbor algorithm in which closely related sequences were merged to remove PCR and sequencing errors. CDR3 sequences were aligned to IMGT reference sequences to assign V, D and J gene segments. For a sequence to be retained, at least a six-nucleotide match to both a V gene segment and a J gene segment was required. A rearrangement counted as productive if the CDR3 had no stop codons and remained in frame with V and J, and every other rearrangement counted as non-productive. CDR3 was defined by IMGT convention, running from the second conserved V-encoded cysteine to the conserved J-encoded phenylalanine. The earlier analysis of approximately 590 of the donors excluded any sequence lacking an unambiguous match to a single V gene segment. In an earlier analysis of 587 of the donors, V segments were called functional above 56.7% productive rearrangements and were called segregating when the between-donor standard deviation exceeded 5%. To diagnose cytomegalovirus status from the catalog of TCR beta chain sequences, a statistical classification framework was built. In a later analysis, TCR nucleotide sequences were compared against IMGT/GENE-DB human TR gene sequences so that V and J genes could be assigned. Using the TCRdist pipeline, a later analysis assigned CDR3 sequences along with most-parsimonious VDJ recombination scenarios. In a later analysis, each TCR beta chain was defined by its CDR3 amino acid sequence together with its V-gene family, and reads lacking a unique V-gene family were excluded. As a way to deal with suspected cross-contamination and a sequencing artifact, a later analysis dropped approximately 570 nucleotide sequences that were highly shared and had low generation probability. For each public chain, a later analysis derived a clonal expansion index from normalized ranks of inferred template counts within each repertoire. Generation probabilities in a later analysis came from a VDJ recombination model fitted to out-of-frame rearrangements, and those results were checked against IGoR. A later analysis scored TCR-TCR, TCR-HLA and TCR-CMV co-occurrence with hypergeometric tests, applying a repertoire-size bias correction to TCR pairs. A later analysis estimated false discovery rates by permuting HLA or CMV assignments 20 times. In a later analysis, co-occurring TCRs were grouped using DBSCAN, with TCRdist sequence similarity added in when clustering inside HLA-allele-positive subsets. Repertoires with fewer than 30,000 or more than 120,000 public chains were left out of co-occurrence clustering, as were four to six repertoires with anomalous nucleotide sharing. Not all clones reach the TCRdb copy of this immuneACCESS table, which keeps in-frame sequences only. Checked studies attribute under half of the gap to unresolved V genes and leave the rest unexplained. The DNA gave D and trimming, while V, J and clone size come from that table. Within this sample are around 110,000 clones, with 70% to 80% of them counted one time only. Roughly 4.3% of the sample is in the top ten clones.

The chain links TRBV11-3 with TRBJ2-7; TRBD1 fits 9 bases in the junction. Sequenced material: PBMCs. The TCR sequence derives from a man aged 25-45 years in good health and CMV-seropositive. This receptor has the CDR3 CASSVGGDRDEQYF. The base sequence is TGTGCCAGCAGCGTTGGGGGGGACAGGGACGAGCAGTACTTC.